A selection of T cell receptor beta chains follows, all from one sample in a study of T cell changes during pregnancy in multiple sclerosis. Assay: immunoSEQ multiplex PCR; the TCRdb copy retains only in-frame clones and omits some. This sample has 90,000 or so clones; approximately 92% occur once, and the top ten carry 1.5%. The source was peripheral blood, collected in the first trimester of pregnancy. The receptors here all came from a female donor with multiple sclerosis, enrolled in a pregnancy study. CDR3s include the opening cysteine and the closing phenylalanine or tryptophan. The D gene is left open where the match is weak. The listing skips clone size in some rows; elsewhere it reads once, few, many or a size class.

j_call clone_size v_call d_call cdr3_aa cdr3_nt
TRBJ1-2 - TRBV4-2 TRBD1 CASSQVTGDYGYTF TGTGCCAGCAGCCAAGTGACAGGGGACTATGGCTACACCTTC
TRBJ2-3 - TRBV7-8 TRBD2 CASSLRAGATDTQYF TGTGCCAGCAGCCTTAGAGCGGGAGCGACAGATACGCAGTATTTT
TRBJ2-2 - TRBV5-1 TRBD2 CASSLALASSGNTGELFF TGCGCCAGCAGCTTGGCCCTGGCGTCTAGCGGTAACACCGGGGAGCTGTTTTTT
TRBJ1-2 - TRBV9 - CASSVGGGTGGGYTF TGTGCCAGCAGCGTAGGGGGCGGAACGGGGGGTGGCTACACCTTC
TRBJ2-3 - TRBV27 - CASSFRQGIGGGTDTQYF TGTGCCAGCAGTTTTAGACAGGGGATTGGGGGGGGAACAGATACGCAGTATTTT
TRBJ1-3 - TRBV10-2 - CASRGQPTGNTIYF TGCGCCAGCAGAGGACAACCGACGGGAAACACCATATATTTT
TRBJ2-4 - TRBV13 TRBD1 CASSPPGQGAKNIQYF TGTGCCAGCAGCCCGCCGGGACAGGGGGCGAAAAACATTCAGTACTTC
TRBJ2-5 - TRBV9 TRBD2 CASSVSTSGTKTQYF TGTGCCAGCAGCGTTTCGACTAGCGGGACAAAGACCCAGTACTTC
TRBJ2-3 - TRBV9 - CASSVGRRDRIVDTQYF TGTGCCAGCAGCGTAGGTAGGAGGGACCGTATCGTAGATACGCAGTATTTT
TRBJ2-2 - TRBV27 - CASSLTVNTGELFF TGTGCCAGCAGTTTGACAGTGAACACCGGGGAGCTGTTTTTT
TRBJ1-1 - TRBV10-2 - CASRETSGAEAFF TGCGCCAGCAGGGAGACTTCAGGGGCTGAAGCTTTCTTT
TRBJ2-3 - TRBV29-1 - CSVEDPFGGLETDTQYF TGCAGCGTTGAAGATCCCTTTGGGGGACTGGAGACAGATACGCAGTATTTT
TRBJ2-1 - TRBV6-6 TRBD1 CASSYSTGGGLGEQFF TGTGCCAGCAGTTACTCAACAGGGGGCGGATTGGGTGAGCAGTTCTTC
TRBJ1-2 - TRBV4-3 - CASSQAHRTANYGYTF TGCGCCAGCAGCCAAGCGCATCGGACAGCTAACTATGGCTACACCTTC
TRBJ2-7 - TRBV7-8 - CASSLGSTYEQYF TGTGCCAGCAGCTTAGGCTCTACCTACGAGCAGTACTTC
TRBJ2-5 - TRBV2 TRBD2 CASSRTSEETQYF TGTGCCAGCAGTCGGACTAGCGAAGAGACCCAGTACTTC
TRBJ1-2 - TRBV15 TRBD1 CATSGYRGTNYGYTF TGTGCCACCAGCGGATACAGGGGTACCAACTATGGCTACACCTTC
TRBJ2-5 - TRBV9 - CASSVEEDLETQYF TGTGCCAGCAGCGTAGAGGAGGACCTAGAGACCCAGTACTTC
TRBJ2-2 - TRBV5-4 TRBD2 CASSSTSGRAVGELFF TGTGCCAGCAGCTCTACTAGCGGGAGGGCGGTCGGGGAGCTGTTTTTT
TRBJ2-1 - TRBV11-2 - CASSLIRGREDEQFF TGTGCCAGCAGCTTAATCCGGGGTCGAGAGGATGAGCAGTTCTTC
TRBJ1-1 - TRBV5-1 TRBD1 CASSSPVQGAGVNTEAFF TGCGCCAGCAGCTCCCCTGTACAGGGGGCGGGGGTGAACACTGAAGCTTTCTTT
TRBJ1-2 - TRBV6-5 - CASSYSGSNYGYTF TGTGCCAGCAGTTACTCGGGCTCTAACTATGGCTACACCTTC
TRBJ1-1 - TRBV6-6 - CASSYDRNTEAFF TGTGCCAGCAGTTATGACAGGAACACTGAAGCTTTCTTT
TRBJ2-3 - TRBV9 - CASSVEGGAGDTQYF TGTGCCAGCAGCGTAGAGGGGGGGGCCGGAGATACGCAGTATTTT
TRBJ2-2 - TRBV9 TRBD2 CASSVLMGLAGNTGELFF TGTGCCAGCAGCGTTCTGATGGGACTAGCGGGGAACACCGGGGAGCTGTTTTTT
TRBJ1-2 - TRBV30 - CAWSEGGGYTF TGTGCCTGGAGTGAAGGGGGTGGCTACACCTTC
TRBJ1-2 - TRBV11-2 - CASRSQGQALGGYTF TGTGCCAGCAGGTCTCAGGGGCAAGCCCTAGGGGGCTACACCTTC
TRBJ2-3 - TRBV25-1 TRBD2 CASSEHGAGVGTDTQYF TGTGCCAGCAGTGAACATGGGGCGGGAGTTGGAACAGATACGCAGTATTTT
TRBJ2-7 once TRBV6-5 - CASSYSRWGGNEQYF TGTGCCAGCAGTTACTCGAGATGGGGAGGTAATGAGCAGTACTTC
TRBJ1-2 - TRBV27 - CASGPGSTDYYGYTF TGTGCCAGCGGCCCGGGTTCGACAGATTACTATGGCTACACCTTC
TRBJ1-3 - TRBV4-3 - CASSQGSGGAGNTIYF TGCGCCAGCAGCCAAGGGTCCGGGGGAGCTGGAAACACCATATATTTT
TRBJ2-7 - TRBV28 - CASSLRGTLSYEQYF TGTGCCAGCAGTTTAAGGGGTACCCTCTCCTACGAGCAGTACTTC
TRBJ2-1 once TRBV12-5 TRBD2 CASGSGLAEYNEQFF TGTGCTAGTGGTTCGGGACTAGCCGAATACAATGAGCAGTTCTTC
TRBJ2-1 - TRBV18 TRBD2 CASSARTSGIASYNEQFF TGTGCCAGCTCAGCACGGACTAGCGGGATCGCCTCCTACAATGAGCAGTTCTTC
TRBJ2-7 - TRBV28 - CASSSPLLTGTFNYEQYF TGTGCCAGCAGTTCTCCCCTTCTAACAGGTACTTTTAATTACGAGCAGTACTTC
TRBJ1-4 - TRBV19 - CASSIGRGNEKLFF TGTGCCAGTAGTATCGGCAGGGGAAATGAAAAACTGTTTTTT
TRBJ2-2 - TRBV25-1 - CASSEPQGNGELFF TGTGCCAGCAGTGAGCCACAGGGAAACGGGGAGCTGTTTTTT
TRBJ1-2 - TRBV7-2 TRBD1 CASKGQYYGYTF TGTGCCAGCAAGGGACAGTACTATGGCTACACCTTC
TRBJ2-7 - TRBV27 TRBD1 CASSLGTDYEQYF TGTGCCAGCAGTCTTGGGACAGATTACGAGCAGTACTTC
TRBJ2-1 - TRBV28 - CASIGLLALNNEQFF TGTGCCAGCATAGGGCTCCTAGCGCTAAACAATGAGCAGTTCTTC
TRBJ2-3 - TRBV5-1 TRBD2 CASSFSGRAGDTQYF TGCGCCAGCAGCTTTAGCGGGAGGGCCGGAGATACGCAGTATTTT
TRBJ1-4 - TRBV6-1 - CASSEGPYRADEKLFF TGTGCCAGCAGTGAAGGACCCTACAGGGCTGATGAAAAACTGTTTTTT
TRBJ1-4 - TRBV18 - CASSPGTLSEKLFF TGTGCCAGCTCACCAGGGACACTCAGTGAAAAACTGTTTTTT
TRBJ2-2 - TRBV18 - CASSLPGQGLEELFF TGTGCCAGCTCACTCCCGGGCCAGGGACTTGAAGAGCTGTTTTTT
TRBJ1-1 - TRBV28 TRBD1 CASSLTGTVNTEAFF TGTGCCAGCAGTTTAACCGGGACAGTGAACACTGAAGCTTTCTTT
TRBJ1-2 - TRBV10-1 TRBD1 CASSESRQGAYSGYTF TGCGCCAGCAGTGAGTCGCGGCAGGGGGCATACTCTGGCTACACCTTC
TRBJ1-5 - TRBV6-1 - CASSENPGSRNQPQHF TGTGCCAGCAGTGAAAATCCGGGGAGTCGTAATCAGCCCCAGCATTTT
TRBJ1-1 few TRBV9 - CASSVSGNHGTEAFF TGTGCCAGCAGCGTATCAGGAAACCATGGGACTGAAGCTTTCTTT